This is a list of T cell receptor beta chains from one sample in a study of a mutant IDH1 vaccine in newly diagnosed glioma. For these TCRs, the target antigens are not known. The repertoire was sequenced with immunoSEQ multiplex PCR; TCRdb's copy has only in-frame clones and lacks some. The table records 25,000 to 40,000 clones, about 78% of them present only once. The sequenced sample was PBMCs, obtained from a glioma patient whose treatment included an IDH1 peptide vaccine. The receptors derive from a man younger than 40 with glioma. The CDR3 runs from the conserved cysteine through the conserved F or W. The D gene is left open where the match is weak.

CDR3 length: 15; D gene: TRBD2; J gene: TRBJ2-7; V gene: TRBV28; CDR3 protein: CASSPGLAGDPEQYF
CDR3 length: 17; D gene: NA; J gene: TRBJ2-2; V gene: TRBV30; CDR3 protein: CAWSVRGLPFLTGELFF
CDR3 length: 13; D gene: NA; J gene: TRBJ2-5; V gene: TRBV2; CDR3 protein: CASSISRQETQYF
CDR3 length: 18; D gene: TRBD2; J gene: TRBJ2-5; V gene: TRBV27; CDR3 protein: CASSLGLAGAVSRETQYF
CDR3 length: 12; D gene: NA; J gene: TRBJ2-7; V gene: TRBV5-1; CDR3 protein: CASSLEGYEQYF
CDR3 length: 12; D gene: NA; J gene: TRBJ1-3; V gene: TRBV29-1; CDR3 protein: CSVGSSGNTIYF
CDR3 length: 12; D gene: TRBD1; J gene: TRBJ1-3; V gene: TRBV29-1; CDR3 protein: CSFTTGGDTIYF
CDR3 length: 17; D gene: NA; J gene: TRBJ2-3; V gene: TRBV7-8; CDR3 protein: CASSLEPAHFRPDTQYF
CDR3 length: 14; D gene: NA; J gene: TRBJ1-4; V gene: TRBV2; CDR3 protein: CASRRPLTGEKLFF
CDR3 length: 13; D gene: NA; J gene: TRBJ2-3; V gene: TRBV6-1; CDR3 protein: CASSARQGDTQYF
CDR3 length: 13; D gene: NA; J gene: TRBJ1-5; V gene: TRBV4-3; CDR3 protein: CASSLSRGQPQHF
CDR3 length: 15; D gene: NA; J gene: TRBJ1-5; V gene: TRBV6-1; CDR3 protein: CASSEVLSLDQPQHF
CDR3 length: 15; D gene: TRBD1; J gene: TRBJ1-2; V gene: TRBV5-4; CDR3 protein: CASSLDRGRWDGYTF
CDR3 length: 15; D gene: NA; J gene: TRBJ2-5; V gene: TRBV28; CDR3 protein: CASSSPGRQQETQYF
CDR3 length: 15; D gene: NA; J gene: TRBJ1-2; V gene: TRBV6-6; CDR3 protein: CASSYSAERGSGYTF
CDR3 length: 13; D gene: NA; J gene: TRBJ1-1; V gene: TRBV6-1; CDR3 protein: CASSEGGATEAFF
CDR3 length: 15; D gene: NA; J gene: TRBJ2-2; V gene: TRBV5-4; CDR3 protein: CASSLSTTATGELFF
CDR3 length: 15; D gene: NA; J gene: TRBJ2-5; V gene: TRBV7-3; CDR3 protein: CASSLTGTSGETQYF
CDR3 length: 18; D gene: TRBD2; J gene: TRBJ2-7; V gene: TRBV7-6; CDR3 protein: CASSLVGREGGFGGEQYF
CDR3 length: 15; D gene: NA; J gene: TRBJ2-7; V gene: TRBV27; CDR3 protein: CASSPRGGSKYEQYF
CDR3 length: 14; D gene: NA; J gene: TRBJ2-4; V gene: TRBV28; CDR3 protein: CASSPPGTKNIQYF
CDR3 length: 12; D gene: TRBD1; J gene: TRBJ2-5; V gene: TRBV30; CDR3 protein: CAWSRGQETQYF
CDR3 length: 16; D gene: TRBD2; J gene: TRBJ2-1; V gene: TRBV9; CDR3 protein: CASSVDSAGLYNEQFF
CDR3 length: 13; D gene: NA; J gene: TRBJ2-1; V gene: TRBV7-3; CDR3 protein: CASSPGTYNEQFF
CDR3 length: 15; D gene: NA; J gene: TRBJ1-1; V gene: TRBV9; CDR3 protein: CASSVEQAYNTEAFF
CDR3 length: 12; D gene: TRBD2; J gene: TRBJ2-7; V gene: TRBV29-1; CDR3 protein: CSVKAGVGEQYF
CDR3 length: 15; D gene: NA; J gene: TRBJ1-3; V gene: TRBV7-8; CDR3 protein: CASSFDRSSGNTIYF
CDR3 length: 14; D gene: NA; J gene: TRBJ2-7; V gene: TRBV18; CDR3 protein: CASSPTGSSYEQYF
CDR3 length: 14; D gene: NA; J gene: TRBJ1-1; V gene: TRBV5-4; CDR3 protein: CASSWAPGNTEAFF
CDR3 length: 17; D gene: NA; J gene: TRBJ1-5; V gene: TRBV27; CDR3 protein: CASGSAGVNGGNQPQHF
CDR3 length: 16; D gene: NA; J gene: TRBJ2-7; V gene: TRBV21-1; CDR3 protein: CASSKAGQGWTYEQYF
CDR3 length: 17; D gene: TRBD1; J gene: TRBJ1-6; V gene: TRBV5-5; CDR3 protein: CASSGGDRASYNSPLHF
CDR3 length: 14; D gene: NA; J gene: TRBJ2-7; V gene: TRBV7-6; CDR3 protein: CASSLDSLGYEQYF
CDR3 length: 14; D gene: NA; J gene: TRBJ2-5; V gene: TRBV27; CDR3 protein: CATTLRGGQETQYF
CDR3 length: 15; D gene: NA; J gene: TRBJ1-1; V gene: TRBV6-5; CDR3 protein: CASSPRGQRSLEAFF
CDR3 length: 15; D gene: TRBD1; J gene: TRBJ1-1; V gene: TRBV7-2; CDR3 protein: CASSPRQGGGTEAFF